The 15 T cell receptor beta chains below were found in one sample sequenced in a study of blood T cell repertoires in COVID-19. Clones were sequenced by immunoSEQ multiplex PCR, and TCRdb holds only the in-frame ones, with some missing. Among 100,000 or so clones, 65% to 90% were seen once, and the ten largest hold 4.1%. Material: peripheral blood. These receptors all stem from a man aged 45-65 years with acute or convalescent COVID-19.

The chain combines TRBV9 with TRBJ2-2; D gene uncertain. The CDR3 length is 17 residues. V was cut by 2 bases and J by 0 bases, with 14 bases left in between. In germline, CDR1 is SGDLS, CDR2 YYNGEE. For the CDR3, the DNA is TGTGCCAGCAGCGTCGCACGGTTTACTGCGAACACCGGGGAGCTGTTTTTT. Translation: CASSVARFTANTGELFF.

The V and J genes are TRBV19 and TRBJ2-1; D gene ambiguous. The V end lost 3 bases, the J end lost 2 bases, and 17 bases lay between the germline ends. The CDR3 sequence is 17 residues long. CDR1 LNHDA and CDR2 SQIVND come from the germline V gene (reference sequence). CDR3 nucleotide sequence: TGTGCCAGTAGTATCTGGCTTGGCGGAGCCACCTACAATGAGCAGTTCTTC. This translates into CASSIWLGGATYNEQFF.

The chain couples TRBV10-3 to TRBJ2-5, with a tentative D call TRBD1 (6 bases). The CDR3 runs to 14 residues. V lost 3 bases and J lost 5, with 13 bases in between. Germline V lookup: CDR1 ENHRY, CDR2 SYGVKD. In DNA, the CDR3 is TGTGCCATCAGTGACAGGGGCAAGCGGGAGACCCAGTACTTC. The encoded protein is CAISDRGKRETQYF.

This sequence joins TRBV6-5 and TRBJ2-1; 10 nucleotides line up with TRBD2. After removal of 0 bases from V and 9 bases from J, the junction contained 5 bases not matched to a gene. Per germline, CDR1 MNHEY and CDR2 SVGAGI. CDR3 size: 15 residues. DNA of the CDR3: TGTGCCAGCAGTTACTCACTAGCGGGGTCTTCTGAGCAGTTCTTC. Residues: CASSYSLAGSSEQFF.

J is TRBJ2-7 and V is TRBV27, with 11 bases aligning to TRBD2. The CDR3 has 19 amino acids. J was trimmed by 5 bases and V by 3 bases; bases with no gene match: 18. Germline V gives CDR1 MNHEY, CDR2 SMNVEV (reference sequence). As DNA, the CDR3 is TGTGCCAGCAGTTTTGGTATAGCGGGAGGGTCCGGTGGCTTTCACGAGCAGTACTTC. Translated, it gives CASSFGIAGGSGGFHEQYF.

CDR3 loop: CASDGRGYNEQFF. The CDR3 DNA sequence: TGTGCCAGCGACGGGAGGGGTTACAATGAGCAGTTCTTC. This chain links TRBV2 with TRBJ2-1; 8 bases line up with TRBD2. After removal of 8 bases from V and 4 bases from J, the junction contained 4 bases not matched to a gene. The CDR3 runs to 13 residues. The V gene's germline CDR1 is SNHLY and CDR2 FYNNEI.

The V and J genes are TRBV7-3 and TRBJ2-2; no reliable D call. Per germline, CDR1 SGHTA and CDR2 FQGTGA. V lost 1 base, J lost 8 bases, and 11 bases lay in between. The CDR3 runs to 14 residues. CDR3 loop: CASSLRVERGELFF. Written as DNA, the CDR3 is TGTGCCAGCAGCTTAAGAGTTGAGAGAGGGGAGCTGTTTTTT.

The chain links TRBV28 to TRBJ1-2; D unclear. The CDR3 consists of 11 residues. Germline CDR1 MDHEN, CDR2 SYDVKM. V lost 4 bases and J 5 bases, leaving 5 bases between the germline ends. CDR3 sequence reads: CASSSSYGYTF. The DNA for the CDR3 is TGTGCCAGCAGTTCGAGTTATGGCTACACCTTC.

This clone was detected once. This chain uses TRBV25-1 with TRBJ2-1; TRBD2 matches at 13 bases. The CDR3 totals 14 residues. The germline V gene has CDR1 MGHDK and CDR2 SYGVNS. Trimming took 5 bases from V and 10 from J; bases not matched to a gene: 5. CDR3 protein: CASSLRTSGSEQFF. In DNA form, the CDR3 reads TGTGCCAGCAGTCTGCGGACTAGCGGGAGCGAGCAGTTCTTC.

J is TRBJ1-3 and V is TRBV18, with D unclear. Germline lookup yields CDR1 KGHSH and CDR2 LQKENI. Trimming stripped 2 bases from V and 2 bases from J, with 10 bases between. The CDR3 extends over 15 amino acids. This chain's CDR3 is CASSPSVVPGNTIYF. The CDR3 DNA reads as TGTGCCAGCTCACCATCCGTAGTCCCTGGAAACACCATATATTTT.

The V gene is TRBV2, the J gene TRBJ1-2; D not resolved. This CDR3 has 13 amino acids. The V end was cut by 6 bases, the J end by 5 bases, with 13 bases between. The germline gives CDR1 SNHLY, CDR2 FYNNEI. The CDR3 nucleotides are TGTGCCAGCAGGCGGGAGGCCTTGTATGGCTACACCTTC. This encodes CASRREALYGYTF.

The chain uses TRBV19 and TRBJ1-2, with D tentatively TRBD1 (6 bases). CDR1 and CDR2 from the germline V gene are LNHDA and SQIVND (reference sequence). V was clipped by 0 bases and J by 4 bases, with 18 bases between them. The CDR3 totals 17 residues. The CDR3 loop is CASSIDSLEGGIYGYTF. Here the CDR3 DNA reads TGTGCCAGTAGTATAGATAGCCTCGAGGGGGGGATCTATGGCTACACCTTC.

The chain has TRBV10-1 and TRBJ1-4; TRBD1 agrees at 9 bases. Germline assignment: CDR1 WNHNN and CDR2 SYGVQD (reference sequence). V trimming: 6 bases; J trimming: 4 bases; junction bases outside the gene matches: 12. The CDR3 is 17 residues long. Here the CDR3 reads CASRERRQGGLNEKLFF. The DNA for the CDR3 is TGCGCCAGCAGGGAGAGAAGACAGGGGGGGCTTAATGAAAAACTGTTTTTT.

V and J are TRBV23-1 and TRBJ1-5; TRBD1 agrees at 7 bases. TRBV23-1 is recorded as an ORF, its role being uncertain. The CDR3 sequence is 18 residues long. V was clipped by 6 bases and J by 0 bases; unmatched bases: 14. This CDR3 reads CASRHERTGGNSNQPQHF. The DNA of the CDR3 is TGCGCCAGCAGACATGAAAGGACAGGAGGGAATAGCAATCAGCCCCAGCATTTT.

The V and J genes are TRBV6-6 and TRBJ1-1, with D perhaps TRBD1 (6 bases). Trimming cost V 3 bases and J 1 base, with 9 bases left between them. Germline V gene lookup returns CDR1 MNHNY and CDR2 SVGAGI (reference sequence). This CDR3 has 14 amino acids. CDR3 DNA sequence: TGTGCCAGCAGTTATGGCAGGGGGAACACTGAAGCTTTCTTT. The encoded protein is CASSYGRGNTEAFF.